This TCR beta chain originates from a study of blood T cells in healthy people across ages. Donors ranged from about 6 to 95 years old and were healthy Caucasians in Russia. The germline V gene encodes CDR1 SQVTM and CDR2 ANQGSEA. V was pared by 6 bases and J by 0 bases, with 21 bases between. The CDR3 is made up of 17 amino acids. A second PCR of 7 to 11 cycles used a sample-barcoded 5' primer and a J-beta primer mix. A single record per CDR3 protein comes from TCRdb applying MiXCR to the 5' RACE reads. The sample carries about 1.4 million distinct CDR3 sequences, approximately 59% recorded once. Findings and limits, study-wide: Changes in expanded clonotypes were possibly confounded, as the CMV status of donors was unknown.

This clonotype was observed a few times. Its antigen is unidentified. Material for sequencing was blood. J is TRBJ2-1 and V is TRBV29-1, with D possibly TRBD2 on 6 matching bases. The receptor was isolated from a man aged 18 to 29 in good health. The CDR3 sequence: CSVAGIGGGSSYNEQFF. DNA for the CDR3: TGCAGCGTGGCCGGAATCGGGGGTGGGAGCTCCTACAATGAGCAGTTCTTC.